A single sample gave rise to the 28 T cell receptor beta chains below, sequenced in a study of CD8+ T cells in alopecia areata. Extracted RNA was reverse transcribed, and the resulting cDNA served as sequencing template. Produced via immunoSEQ multiplex PCR; TCRdb's table is partial and in-frame only. Seen here are more than 90,000 clones, 55% to 80% observed once, and the top ten hold approximately 3%. Sequencing was carried out using CD4+ T cells sorted from blood. The receptors come from a human donor in good health.

The V and J genes are TRBV5-1 and TRBJ1-6; D call uncertain. The V gene lost 7 bases and the J gene lost 7 bases, with 12 bases spanning the gap. The length of the CDR3 is 13 residues. The germline V gene encodes CDR1 SGHRS and CDR2 YFSETQ. The CDR3 sequence is CASRPDENSPLHF. CDR3 nucleotide sequence: TGCGCCAGCCGGCCAGATGAAAATTCACCCCTCCACTTT.

The table lists this clone with a few counts. The chain uses TRBV5-1 and TRBJ2-5; 9 bases are a match to TRBD1. Germline CDR1 and CDR2: SGHRS and YFSETQ. V lost 4 bases and J lost 5; bases outside the gene matches: 15. This CDR3 is 17 amino acids long. The CDR3 reads CASSPRDRVWRRETQYF. For the CDR3, the DNA is TGCGCCAGCAGCCCCCGGGACAGGGTGTGGAGAAGGGAGACCCAGTACTTC. Full variable domain (outside the CDR3, taken from reference TRBV5-1 and TRBJ2-5): KAGVTQTPRYLIKTRGQQVTLSCSPISGHRSVSWYQQTPGQGLQFLFEYFSETQRNKGNFPGRFSGRQFSNSRSEMNVSTLELGDSALYLCASSPRDRVWRRETQYFGPGTRLLVL.

This clone was counted between two and nine times. The J gene is TRBJ2-2, the V gene TRBV7-3; no clear D. Looked up from germline, CDR1 is SGHTA and CDR2 is FQGTGA. CDR3 size: 14 residues. Between the trimmed V and J ends, which lost 5 bases and 5 bases, there was a span of 12 bases. The CDR3 protein is CASSPYPGTGELFF. CDR3 DNA sequence: TGTGCCAGCAGCCCCTACCCAGGAACCGGGGAGCTGTTTTTT.

Of note for this clone: The identical CDR3 is also encoded by other nucleotide sequences in the sample. The genes are TRBV29-1 and TRBJ2-2; no clear D gene. The CDR3 contains 14 residues. The germline V and J ends were trimmed by 5 bases and 0 bases, with 10 bases remaining between them. The germline V gene has CDR1 SQVTM and CDR2 ANQGSEA. CDR3 residues: CSVRTVSNTGELFF. The CDR3 region has the DNA TGCAGCGTTAGGACGGTATCGAACACCGGGGAGCTGTTTTTT.

This chain connects TRBV29-1 to TRBJ1-1, with no clear D. Germline-derived CDR1 and CDR2 are SQVTM and ANQGSEA. The CDR3 totals 12 residues. Trimming stripped 4 bases from V and 4 bases from J, with 10 bases between. The CDR3 protein is CSVAGAGTEAFF. In DNA form, the CDR3 reads TGCAGCGTTGCAGGCGCGGGCACTGAAGCTTTCTTT.

The rearrangement joins TRBV9 to TRBJ2-1; D might be TRBD2 (6 bases). The CDR3 is made up of 17 amino acids. Trimming left V 0 bases short and J 2 bases short, with 15 bases between. Germline V gene sequence: CDR1 SGDLS, CDR2 YYNGEE. The CDR3 loop reads CASSVGLGGGTYNEQFF. The CDR3 region has the DNA TGTGCCAGCAGCGTAGGACTAGGCGGAGGGACCTACAATGAGCAGTTCTTC.

The V gene is TRBV6-6, the J gene TRBJ1-1, with D possibly TRBD1 on 5 matching bases. Trimming stripped 6 bases from V and 8 bases from J, with 10 bases between. The CDR3 consists of 11 residues. Germline V CDR1 and CDR2: MNHNY, SVGAGI (reference sequence). Written as DNA, the CDR3 is TGTGCCAGCAGGCAGGGAGGGGAAGCTTTCTTT. Amino acids: CASRQGGEAFF.

Worth noting for this clone: Other DNA sequences in this specimen translate into the identical CDR3. This chain connects TRBV5-6 to TRBJ1-1; D is uncertain. Germline loops: CDR1 SGHDT, CDR2 YYEEEE. Trimming took off 0 bases at V and 4 bases at J, with 7 bases between the two ends. This CDR3 has 13 amino acids. In DNA form, the CDR3 reads TGTGCCAGCAGCTTGGTGGCAGGCACTGAAGCTTTCTTT. This translates into CASSLVAGTEAFF. The whole variable domain, filled in from reference TRBV5-6 and TRBJ1-1, reads DAGVTQSPTHLIKTRGQQVTLRCSPKSGHDTVSWYQQALGQGPQFIFQYYEEEERQRGNFPDRFSGHQFPNYSSELNVNALLLGDSALYLCASSLVAGTEAFFGQGTRLTVV.

The chain combines TRBV7-9 with TRBJ2-7; D unclear. V lost 4 bases to trimming and J lost 1 base, with 8 bases between them. The CDR3 consists of 13 residues. The germline CDR1 and CDR2 sequences are SEHNR and FQNEAQ (reference sequence). CDR3 residues: CASSSSNSYEQYF. In DNA form, the CDR3 reads TGTGCCAGCAGCTCTTCCAATTCCTACGAGCAGTACTTC.

The chain recombines TRBV29-1 with TRBJ1-2, with 8 bases matching TRBD1. CDR3 size: 14 residues. Germline CDR1 is SQVTM and CDR2 is ANQGSEA. The junction had 5 bases not matched to a gene; V was cut back by 0 bases and J by 5 bases. The CDR3 is CSVEDYDRGYGYTF. CDR3 coding DNA: TGCAGCGTTGAAGATTATGACAGGGGATATGGCTACACCTTC.

This clone has a single count. Here the CDR3 reads CASGETGANVLTF. DNA for the CDR3: TGTGCCAGCGGCGAGACCGGGGCCAACGTCCTGACTTTC. V gene TRBV6-1 combines with J gene TRBJ2-6; D ambiguous. CDR1 is MNHNS and CDR2 is SASEGT in the germline V gene. The CDR3 sequence is 13 residues long. V lost 8 bases and J 4 bases, leaving 9 bases between the germline ends.

This sequence joins TRBV7-2 and TRBJ2-7; 10 bases agree with TRBD2. The CDR3 is made up of 14 amino acids. After removal of 5 bases from V and 7 bases from J, the junction contained 8 bases not matched to a gene. Germline values: CDR1 SGHTA, CDR2 FQGNSA. CDR3 sequence (DNA): TGTGCCAGCAGCGAGCGGGGGGGCCTGAGGGAGCAGTACTTC. This translates into CASSERGGLREQYF.

The chain employs TRBV2 and TRBJ1-5; the match to TRBD1 covers 7 bases. The CDR3 runs 15 residues. The trim removed 6 bases at V and 0 bases at J, leaving 5 bases unmatched. The V gene's germline CDR1 is SNHLY and CDR2 FYNNEI. In nucleotides, the CDR3 is TGTGCCAGCAGCCGGGACAGATATAGCAATCAGCCCCAGCATTTT. Its translation: CASSRDRYSNQPQHF.

This clone turned up a few times. The V and J genes are TRBV29-1 and TRBJ2-2, with 7 nucleotides matching TRBD2. V shed 7 bases and J 5 bases; nucleotides not matched to a gene: 10. Looked up from germline, CDR1 is SQVTM and CDR2 is ANQGSEA. The CDR3 has 14 residues. The chain's CDR3 is CSAGETAGTGELFF. CDR3 bases: TGCAGCGCGGGGGAGACAGCGGGGACCGGGGAGCTGTTTTTT.

The J gene is TRBJ2-2, the V gene TRBV30; D unclear. In germline, CDR1 is GTSNPN, CDR2 SVGIG (reference sequence). V shed 0 bases and J shed 0 bases, with 8 bases lying between them. The CDR3 has 15 residues. The CDR3 DNA sequence: TGTGCCTGGAGTGTATCGGCGGCGAACACCGGGGAGCTGTTTTTT. Translated: CAWSVSAANTGELFF.

This chain joins TRBV30 and TRBJ2-5; 7 bases are shared with TRBD2. V was pared by 2 bases and J by 6 bases, with 6 bases of the junction left unmatched. The CDR3 consists of 13 residues. Looked up from germline, CDR1 is GTSNPN and CDR2 is SVGIG (reference sequence). CDR3 coding DNA: TGTGCCTGGAGTCCCAGCGGGGCGAAGACCCAGTACTTC. Translation: CAWSPSGAKTQYF.

This rearrangement joins TRBV6-5 to TRBJ1-6; D is unresolved. The CDR3 loop spans 15 amino acids. The V gene's germline CDR1 is MNHEY and CDR2 SVGAGI. V was shortened by 7 bases and J by 7 bases, with 17 bases between the two germline ends. The CDR3 protein is CASTSEGGGNSPLHF. CDR3 sequence (DNA): TGTGCCAGCACCTCAGAAGGAGGAGGGAATTCACCCCTCCACTTT.

The chain joins TRBV29-1 to TRBJ1-3; D is perhaps TRBD1 (5 bases). The CDR3 has 16 residues. Trimming removed 6 bases at V and 0 bases at J, with 18 bases between. Germline CDR1 SQVTM, CDR2 ANQGSEA. The CDR3 DNA reads TGCAGCGTCGAATCCCAGGGTTGGGGCTCTGGAAACACCATATATTTT. As protein: CSVESQGWGSGNTIYF.

This rearrangement joins TRBV5-6 to TRBJ2-3; the D gene is possibly TRBD2 (6 bases). The CDR3 runs 14 residues. Trimming took off 4 bases at V and 4 bases at J, with 13 bases between the two ends. Germline-derived CDR1 and CDR2 are SGHDT and YYEEEE. In DNA form, the CDR3 reads TGTGCCAGCAGCCCGGTGGAGGGACCAGATACGCAGTATTTT. Its translation is CASSPVEGPDTQYF.

The gene calls are TRBV4-1 and TRBJ2-5, with D uncertain. This CDR3 comprises 15 residues. The germline CDR1 and CDR2 sequences are MGHRA and YSYEKL. Trimming shortened V by 1 base and J by 5 bases, and 14 bases separated the two germline ends. The CDR3 region is CASSQGATSWETQYF. The CDR3 DNA reads TGCGCCAGCAGCCAAGGGGCCACGAGTTGGGAGACCCAGTACTTC.

The CDR3 DNA reads TGTGCCAGCAGCTCCGGGGTAGTCAGAGAGACCCAGTACTTC. The encoded protein is CASSSGVVRETQYF. The V and J genes are TRBV11-2 and TRBJ2-5; possible D gene TRBD2, 5 bases. CDR3 length: 14 amino acids. Per the germline V gene, CDR1 is SGHAT and CDR2 is FQNNGV. The V end was cut by 4 bases, the J end by 4 bases, with 13 bases between.

CDR3 in amino acids: CASSLPLQPSTDTQYF. The DNA of the CDR3 is TGTGCCAGCAGCCTCCCTTTACAGCCGAGCACAGATACGCAGTATTTT. This chain connects TRBV9 to TRBJ2-3, with no clear D. Germline V gene lookup returns CDR1 SGDLS and CDR2 YYNGEE. With 4 bases removed from V and 0 bases from J, the gap between germline ends came to 15 bases. The CDR3 is 16 amino acids.

The chain employs TRBV30 and TRBJ2-5; no clear D gene. The germline V gene encodes CDR1 GTSNPN and CDR2 SVGIG (reference sequence). The CDR3 contains 14 residues. V lost 4 bases and J 0 bases, leaving 12 bases between the germline ends. The CDR3 bases are TGTGCCTGGATGTCGCACAGTTACCAAGAGACCCAGTACTTC. It encodes CAWMSHSYQETQYF.

V is TRBV19 and J is TRBJ1-1, with D maybe TRBD1 (5 bases). The CDR3 has 16 amino acids. Trimming shortened V by 8 bases and J by 0 bases, and 19 bases separated the two germline ends. Looked up from germline, CDR1 is LNHDA and CDR2 is SQIVND (reference sequence). This CDR3 is CASHPGGGLLNTEAFF. The CDR3 nucleotides read TGTGCCAGTCACCCCGGGGGGGGACTATTGAACACTGAAGCTTTCTTT. The variable domain in full, with the rest retrieved from reference TRBV19 and TRBJ1-1, is DGGITQSPKYLFRKEGQNVTLSCEQNLNHDAMYWYRQDPGQGLRLIYYSQIVNDFQKGDIAEGYSVSREKKESFPLTVTSAQKNPTAFYLCASHPGGGLLNTEAFFGQGTRLTVV.

The chain combines TRBV7-9 with TRBJ2-2, with a possible D match to TRBD2 (6 bases). This CDR3 contains 16 residues. CDR1 is SEHNR and CDR2 is FQNEAQ in the germline V gene (reference sequence). V lost 5 bases and J 4 bases, leaving 17 bases between the germline ends. The CDR3 sequence is CASSNDGGLLTGELFF. The DNA of the CDR3 is TGTGCCAGCAGCAATGACGGGGGACTTCTCACCGGGGAGCTGTTTTTT.

This rearrangement joins TRBV15 to TRBJ1-2, with TRBD1 matching 7 bases. J lost 4 bases, V lost 5 bases, and 10 bases had no gene match. Germline CDR1 is LNHNV and CDR2 is YYDKDF (reference sequence). This CDR3 comprises 15 residues. CDR3 in amino acids: CATSPYEGGPYGYTF. CDR3 nucleotides: TGTGCCACCAGCCCGTACGAAGGGGGCCCCTATGGCTACACCTTC. Looking up the rest from reference TRBV15 and TRBJ1-2 gives the full variable domain: DAMVIQNPRYQVTQFGKPVTLSCSQTLNHNVMYWYQQKSSQAPKLLFHYYDKDFNNEADTPDNFQSRRPNTSFCFLDIRSPGLGDTAMYLCATSPYEGGPYGYTFGSGTRLTVV.

The chain combines TRBV6-5 with TRBJ1-1; D unresolved. Germline V gene sequence: CDR1 MNHEY, CDR2 SVGAGI. This CDR3 comprises 15 residues. The germline V and J ends were trimmed by 4 bases and 3 bases, with 15 bases remaining between them. CDR3 bases: TGTGCCAGCAGTTCTGCGGATCCGGCGGACACTGAAGCTTTCTTT. It is translated as CASSSADPADTEAFF.

This clone has more than one count but fewer than ten. This rearrangement joins TRBV30 to TRBJ2-5; 13 bases map to TRBD2. CDR1 is GTSNPN, CDR2 SVGIG, per germline (reference sequence). The CDR3 loop spans 14 amino acids. V was clipped by 7 bases and J by 1 base; unmatched bases: 3. The CDR3 protein is CALRLAGGQETQYF. DNA for the CDR3: TGTGCCTTGAGACTAGCGGGGGGCCAAGAGACCCAGTACTTC.